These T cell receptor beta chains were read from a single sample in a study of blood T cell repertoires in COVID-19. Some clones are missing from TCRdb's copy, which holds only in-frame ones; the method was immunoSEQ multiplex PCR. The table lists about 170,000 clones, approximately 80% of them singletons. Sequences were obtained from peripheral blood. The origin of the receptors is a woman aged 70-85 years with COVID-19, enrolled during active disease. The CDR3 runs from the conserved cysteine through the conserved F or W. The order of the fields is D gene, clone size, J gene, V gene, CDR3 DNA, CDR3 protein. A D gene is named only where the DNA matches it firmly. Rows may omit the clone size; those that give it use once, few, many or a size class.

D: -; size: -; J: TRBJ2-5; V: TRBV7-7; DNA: TGTGCCAGCAGCTTAGGGCAGTACCAAGAGACCCAGTACTTC; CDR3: CASSLGQYQETQYF
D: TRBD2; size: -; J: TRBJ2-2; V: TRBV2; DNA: TGTGCCAGCAGGGTAGCGGGGGGACAGGAGCTGTTTTTT; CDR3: CASRVAGGQELFF
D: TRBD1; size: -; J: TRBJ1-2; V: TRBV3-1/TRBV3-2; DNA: TGTGCCAGCAGCGCGGACAGGGCTGGCTACACCTTC; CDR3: CASSADRAGYTF
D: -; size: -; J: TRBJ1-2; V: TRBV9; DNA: TGTGCCAGCAGCGTAGGACAGGAGAGGGTTGAGAGCAACTATGGCTACACCTTC; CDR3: CASSVGQERVESNYGYTF
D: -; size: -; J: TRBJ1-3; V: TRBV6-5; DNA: TGTGCCAGCAGTCGGGGGAACTCTGGAAACACCATATATTTT; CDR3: CASSRGNSGNTIYF
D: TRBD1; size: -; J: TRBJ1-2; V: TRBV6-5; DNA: TGTGCCAGCAGTACCCGGACAGGGACAAATGGCTACACCTTC; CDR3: CASSTRTGTNGYTF
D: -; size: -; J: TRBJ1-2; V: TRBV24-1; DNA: TGTGCCACCAGTGATTCAATAGCTAACTATGGCTACACCTTC; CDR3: CATSDSIANYGYTF
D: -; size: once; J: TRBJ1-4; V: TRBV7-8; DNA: TGTGCCAGCAGCTTAGAAGAGTATAATGAAAAACTGTTTTTT; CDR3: CASSLEEYNEKLFF
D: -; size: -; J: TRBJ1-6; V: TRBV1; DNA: TGCACCAGCAAGTGGCGGGCCCTCCACTTT; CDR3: CTSKWRALHF
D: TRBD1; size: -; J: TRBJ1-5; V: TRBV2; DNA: TGTGCCAGCAGCGCCGACAGGGGGAGCGATCAGCCCCAGCATTTT; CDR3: CASSADRGSDQPQHF
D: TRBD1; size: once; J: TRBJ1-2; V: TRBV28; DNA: TGTGCCAGCAGTTCGCGGACAGGGCAGAGCTATGGCTACACCTTC; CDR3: CASSSRTGQSYGYTF
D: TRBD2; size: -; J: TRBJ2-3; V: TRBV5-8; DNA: TGTGCCAGCAGCGGAGGACTAGCGGGAACTAGCACAGATACGCAGTATTTT; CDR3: CASSGGLAGTSTDTQYF
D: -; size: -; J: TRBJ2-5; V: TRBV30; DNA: TGTGCCTGGAGTCGGTACAGGGCAGAGACCCAGTACTTC; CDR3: CAWSRYRAETQYF
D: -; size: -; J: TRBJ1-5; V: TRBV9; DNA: TGTGCCAGCAGCGCGGGGGGGACCCCAACTAGCAATCAGCCCCAGCATTTT; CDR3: CASSAGGTPTSNQPQHF
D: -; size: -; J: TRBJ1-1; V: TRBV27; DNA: TGTGCCAGCAGTTTCATCCCAGGGGCTCACGCTTTCTTT; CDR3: CASSFIPGAHAFF
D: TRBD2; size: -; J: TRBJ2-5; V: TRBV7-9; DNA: TGTGCCAGCAGGGGACTTAGCGGGAGGGCCGCGATCGTGCGAGAGACCCAGTACTTC; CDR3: CASRGLSGRAAIVRETQYF
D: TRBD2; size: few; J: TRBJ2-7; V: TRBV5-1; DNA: TGCGCCAGCAGCCCGCTTGGGACTAGCGGGAGGGCCATCCCCCACGAGCAGTACTTC; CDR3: CASSPLGTSGRAIPHEQYF
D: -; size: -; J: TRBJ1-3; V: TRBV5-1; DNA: TGCGCCAGCAGCGTGGGTTTGAGTAGCTCTGGAAACACCATATATTTT; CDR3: CASSVGLSSSGNTIYF
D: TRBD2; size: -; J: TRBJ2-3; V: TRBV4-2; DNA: TGTGCCAGCAGCCTAGCGGGAGTCGGAACAGATACGCAGTATTTT; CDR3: CASSLAGVGTDTQYF
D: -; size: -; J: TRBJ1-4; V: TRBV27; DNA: TGTGCCAGCAGTTTAAGGGGCGGGGGGTACGAAAAACTGTTTTTT; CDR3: CASSLRGGGYEKLFF
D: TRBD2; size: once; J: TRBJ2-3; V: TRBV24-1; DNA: TGTGCCACCAGTGATTCTGCGCGGGGGGGACCAGATACGCAGTATTTT; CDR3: CATSDSARGGPDTQYF
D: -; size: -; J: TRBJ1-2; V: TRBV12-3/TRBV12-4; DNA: TGTGCCAGCAGTTTGGGCGCTAACTATGGCTACACCTTC; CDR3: CASSLGANYGYTF
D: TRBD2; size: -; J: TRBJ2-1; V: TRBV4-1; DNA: TGCGCCAGCAGCCAAGTTCTAGCGGACTACAATGAGCAGTTCTTC; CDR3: CASSQVLADYNEQFF
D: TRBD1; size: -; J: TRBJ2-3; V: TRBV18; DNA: TGTGCCAGCTCACCACTCAGGACAGGGGGCACAGATACGCAGTATTTT; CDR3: CASSPLRTGGTDTQYF
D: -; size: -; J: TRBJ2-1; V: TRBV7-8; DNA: TGTGCCAGCAGCTTTTCCGGGACTCGATACAATGAGCAGTTCTTC; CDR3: CASSFSGTRYNEQFF
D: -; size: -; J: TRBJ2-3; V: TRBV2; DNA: TGTGCCGACGTGGCTCAGGAAGGCTACACAGATACGCAGTATTTT; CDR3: CADVAQEGYTDTQYF
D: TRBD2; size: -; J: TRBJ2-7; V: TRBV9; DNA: TGTGCCAGCAGCCCTCGGGACTACTCCTACGAGCAGTACTTC; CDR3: CASSPRDYSYEQYF
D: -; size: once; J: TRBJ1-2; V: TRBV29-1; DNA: TGCAGCGTTGATGATCTGGGGCGAGAGTTTTCCGACTATGGCTACACCTTC; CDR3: CSVDDLGREFSDYGYTF
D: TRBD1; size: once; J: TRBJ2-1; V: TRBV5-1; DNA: TGCGCCAGCGGGGACAGGGCCGACCTTTACAATGAGCAGTTCTTC; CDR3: CASGDRADLYNEQFF